This T cell receptor (beta chain) was sequenced during a study of CD8+ T cells in alopecia areata. Whole-study findings and limits: Sequence data from scalp samples additionally include resident alphabeta T cells of normal skin. Alopecia totalis/universalis scalp especially showed more expanded CD8+ clones than normal scalp.

It was from alopecia areata patients that lesional scalp punch biopsies and peripheral blood were collected. About this clone: Its specificity is unknown.

In each case, RNA was isolated and then reverse transcribed into cDNA as the sequencing template. Measured with immunoSEQ multiplex PCR; TCRdb has only the in-frame clones, and not every one. The sample carries approximately 24,000 clones, 50% to 55% recorded once. CDR3 length: 13 amino acids. The V gene lost 5 bases and the J gene lost 9 bases, with 14 bases spanning the gap. The V gene's germline CDR1 is SGHVS and CDR2 FNYEAQ. This TCR derives from a human donor with alopecia areata. V usage is TRBV7-6 and J usage is TRBJ2-1; the D is unclear. Material for sequencing was NKG2D-high CD8+ T cells sorted from blood. Here the CDR3 DNA reads TGTGCCAGCAGCCAAAGCCGGTTGTTTGAGCAGTTCTTC. It is translated as CASSQSRLFEQFF. Looking up the rest from reference TRBV7-6 and TRBJ2-1 gives the full variable domain: GAGVSQSPRYKVTKRGQDVALRCDPISGHVSLYWYRQALGQGPEFLTYFNYEAQQDKSGLPNDRFSAERPEGSISTLTIQRTEQRDSAMYRCASSQSRLFEQFFGPGTRLTVL.